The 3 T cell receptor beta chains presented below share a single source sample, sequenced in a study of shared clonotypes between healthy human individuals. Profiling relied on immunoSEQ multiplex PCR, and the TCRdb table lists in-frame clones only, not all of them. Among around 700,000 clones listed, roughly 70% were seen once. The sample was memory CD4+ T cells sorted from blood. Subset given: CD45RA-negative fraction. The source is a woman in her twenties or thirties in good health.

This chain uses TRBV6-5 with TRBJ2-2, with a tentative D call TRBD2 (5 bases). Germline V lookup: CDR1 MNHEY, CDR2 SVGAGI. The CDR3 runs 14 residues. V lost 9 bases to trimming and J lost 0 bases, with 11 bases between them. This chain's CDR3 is CASKSGTNTGELFF. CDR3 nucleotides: TGTGCCAGTAAGAGCGGTACGAACACCGGGGAGCTGTTTTTT.

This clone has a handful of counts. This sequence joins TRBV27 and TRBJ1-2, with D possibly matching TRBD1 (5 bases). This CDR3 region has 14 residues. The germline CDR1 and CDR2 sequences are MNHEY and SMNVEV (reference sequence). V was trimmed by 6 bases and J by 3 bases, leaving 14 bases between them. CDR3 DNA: TGTGCCAGCAGCCCACAGGCATCGTACTATGGCTACACCTTC. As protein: CASSPQASYYGYTF.

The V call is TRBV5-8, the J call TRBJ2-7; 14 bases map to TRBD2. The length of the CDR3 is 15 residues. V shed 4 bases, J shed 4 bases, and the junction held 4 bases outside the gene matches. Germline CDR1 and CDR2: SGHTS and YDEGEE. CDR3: CASSPGLAGVYEQYF. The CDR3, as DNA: TGTGCCAGCAGCCCGGGACTAGCGGGAGTATACGAGCAGTACTTC. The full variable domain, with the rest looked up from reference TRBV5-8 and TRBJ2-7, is EAGVTQSPTHLIKTRGQQATLRCSPISGHTSVYWYQQALGLGLQFLLWYDEGEERNRGNFPPRFSGRQFPNYSSELNVNALELEDSALYLCASSPGLAGVYEQYFGPGTRLTVT.